This T cell receptor (beta chain) derives from a study of blood T cell repertoires in COVID-19. Study-wide context: From the United States, Italy and Spain came samples of acute and convalescent COVID-19. PBMCs, B-cell-depleted T cells, or T cells were the source of the cDNA or gDNA that made up the material.

Under the authors' procedure: Reference gene primer amplification in the assay estimated nucleated cell counts. Only in-frame clones appear in the TCRdb table, and some are missing; sequencing was by immunoSEQ multiplex PCR. V and J calls and clone size are as listed in that table; D and trimming were resolved from the DNA. The sample has approximately 54,000 clones, around nine tenths seen once; the top ten hold 3.5% to 4.5%. The CDR3 totals 16 residues. Trimming removed 2 bases from V and 2 bases from J, with 13 bases in between. Germline CDR1 is SGHKS and CDR2 is YYEKEE (reference sequence). What was sequenced was peripheral blood. The chain is built from TRBV5-5 and TRBJ2-2; tentative D call: TRBD1 (5 bases). The clonotype comes from a man in his fifties with acute or convalescent COVID-19. CDR3 nucleotides: TGTGCCAGCAGCTTAGGATGGACACAAAACACCGGGGAGCTGTTTTTT. This sequence encodes CASSLGWTQNTGELFF.